This T cell receptor (beta chain) was profiled in a study of regulatory T cells in long-lasting Graves disease. Study-wide points: TRBV28, TRBJ1-2 and TRBJ2-5 were segments that persistent disease favored. Those with persistent Graves' had less TCR diversity than newly diagnosed patients.

Note on this clonotype: No antigen is known for it. This could be a read error, since a much larger clone is one nucleotide away.

CDR3 size: 15 residues. From germline, CDR1 is MNHEY and CDR2 SVGAGI. Trimming stripped 4 bases from V and 1 base from J, with 13 bases between. Time point in this sample: newly diagnosed GD, antithyroid drugs for less than 3 months. PBMC RNA was the source of the TCR library. Construction of the TCR beta libraries employed iRepertoire HTBI primers in conjunction with Arm-PCR of CDR3 regions. TCRdb reanalysed the multiplex PCR reads using MiXCR and keeps one entry per CDR3 protein. The sample has more than 450,000 distinct CDR3 sequences; around 15% are singletons. The data were also submitted as part of a second study, on T cells in Graves' hyperthyroidism and ophthalmopathy. In that study: Researchers barred patients who had uncontrolled infection, other autoimmune disease, pregnancy or lactation.

Material: peripheral blood mononuclear cells (PBMCs), obtained at new diagnosis, from a patient treated with antithyroid drugs. V is TRBV6-5 and J is TRBJ1-1; D unclear. This TCR derives from a man in his forties with Graves disease. The CDR3 sequence: CASSFSPGSNTEAFF. CDR3 coding DNA: TGTGCCAGCAGTTTCTCGCCCGGATCGAACACTGAAGCTTTCTTT.